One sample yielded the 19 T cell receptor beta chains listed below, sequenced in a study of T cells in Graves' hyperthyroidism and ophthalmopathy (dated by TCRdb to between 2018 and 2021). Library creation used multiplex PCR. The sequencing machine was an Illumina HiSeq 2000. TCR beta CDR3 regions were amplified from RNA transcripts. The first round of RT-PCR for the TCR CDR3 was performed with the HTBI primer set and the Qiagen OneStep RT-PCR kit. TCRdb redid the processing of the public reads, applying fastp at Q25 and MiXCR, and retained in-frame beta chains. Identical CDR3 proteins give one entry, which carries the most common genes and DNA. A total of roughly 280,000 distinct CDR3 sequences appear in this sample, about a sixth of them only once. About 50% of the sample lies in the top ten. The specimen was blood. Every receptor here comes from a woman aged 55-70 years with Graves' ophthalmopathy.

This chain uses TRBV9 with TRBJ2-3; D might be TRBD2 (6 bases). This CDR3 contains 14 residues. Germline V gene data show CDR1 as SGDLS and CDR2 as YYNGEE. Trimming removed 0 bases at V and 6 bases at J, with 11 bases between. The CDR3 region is CASSVGTTRDTQYF. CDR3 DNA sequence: TGTGCCAGCAGCGTAGGGACTACCCGTGATACGCAGTATTTT.

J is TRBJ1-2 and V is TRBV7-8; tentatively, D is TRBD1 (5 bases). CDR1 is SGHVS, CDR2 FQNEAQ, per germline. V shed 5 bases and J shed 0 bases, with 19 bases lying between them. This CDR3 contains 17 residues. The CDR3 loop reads CASSLSLRAHPNYGYTF. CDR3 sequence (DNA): TGTGCCAGCAGCCTGAGTCTCAGGGCCCATCCTAACTATGGCTACACCTTC.

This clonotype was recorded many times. The CDR3 DNA reads as TGTGCCAGCTCATCACGGGGGACTTCCGGTGAGCAGTTCTTC. Translation: CASSSRGTSGEQFF. The chain couples TRBV18 to TRBJ2-1, with D possibly TRBD2 on 6 matching bases. CDR3 length: 14 amino acids. Between the trimmed V and J ends, which lost 5 bases and 9 bases, there was a span of 17 bases. From germline, CDR1 is KGHSH and CDR2 LQKENI.

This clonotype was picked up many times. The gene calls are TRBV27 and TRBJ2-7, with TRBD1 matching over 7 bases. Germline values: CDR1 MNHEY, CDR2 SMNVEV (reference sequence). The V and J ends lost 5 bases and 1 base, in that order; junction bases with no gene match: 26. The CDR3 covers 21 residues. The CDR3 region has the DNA TGTGCCAGCAGTAAGGTCCCGGGACAGTTCCGGATACCCTTGGGATCCTACGAGCAGTACTTC. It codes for CASSKVPGQFRIPLGSYEQYF.

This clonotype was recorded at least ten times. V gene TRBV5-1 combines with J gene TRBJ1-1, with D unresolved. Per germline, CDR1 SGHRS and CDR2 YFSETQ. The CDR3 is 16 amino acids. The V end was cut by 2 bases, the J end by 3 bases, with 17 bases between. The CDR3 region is CASSFNPLGQDTEAFF. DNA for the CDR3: TGCGCCAGCAGCTTTAACCCCCTAGGGCAAGACACTGAAGCTTTCTTT.

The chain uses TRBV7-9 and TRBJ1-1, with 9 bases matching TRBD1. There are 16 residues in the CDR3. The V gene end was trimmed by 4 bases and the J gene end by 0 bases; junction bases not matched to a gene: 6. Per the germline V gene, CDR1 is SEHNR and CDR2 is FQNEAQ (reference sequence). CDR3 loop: CASSSLGTGMNTEAFF. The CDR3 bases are TGTGCCAGCAGCTCCTTAGGGACAGGGATGAACACTGAAGCTTTCTTT.

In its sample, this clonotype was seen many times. CDR3 amino acids: CSVLQDTYSYEQYF. CDR3 DNA: TGCAGCGTTCTTCAGGACACTTACTCCTACGAGCAGTACTTC. V gene TRBV29-1 combines with J gene TRBJ2-7, with D perhaps TRBD1 (5 bases). The CDR3 is 14 residues long. Germline V gene data show CDR1 as SQVTM and CDR2 as ANQGSEA. V was pared by 5 bases and J by 0 bases, with 14 bases between.

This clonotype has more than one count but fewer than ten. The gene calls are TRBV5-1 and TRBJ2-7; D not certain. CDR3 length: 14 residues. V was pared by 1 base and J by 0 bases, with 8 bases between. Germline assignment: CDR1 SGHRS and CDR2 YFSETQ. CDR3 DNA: TGCGCCAGCAGCTTGTTGCCGGGCTCCTACGAGCAGTACTTC. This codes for CASSLLPGSYEQYF.

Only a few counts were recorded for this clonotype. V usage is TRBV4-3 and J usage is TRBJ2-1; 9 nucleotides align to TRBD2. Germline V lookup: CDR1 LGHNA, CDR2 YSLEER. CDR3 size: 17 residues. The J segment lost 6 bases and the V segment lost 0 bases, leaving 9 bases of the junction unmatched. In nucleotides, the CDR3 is TGCGCCAGCAGCCAAGAATGGCGGGAGGGCCTGTTCAATGAGCAGTTCTTC. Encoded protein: CASSQEWREGLFNEQFF.

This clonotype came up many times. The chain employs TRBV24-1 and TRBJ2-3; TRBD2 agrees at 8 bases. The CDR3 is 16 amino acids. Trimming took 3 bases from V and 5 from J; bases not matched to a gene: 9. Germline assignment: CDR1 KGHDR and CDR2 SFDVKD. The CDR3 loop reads CATSDPSGSTVDTQYF. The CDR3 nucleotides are TGTGCCACCAGTGATCCTAGCGGGTCGACTGTAGATACGCAGTATTTT.

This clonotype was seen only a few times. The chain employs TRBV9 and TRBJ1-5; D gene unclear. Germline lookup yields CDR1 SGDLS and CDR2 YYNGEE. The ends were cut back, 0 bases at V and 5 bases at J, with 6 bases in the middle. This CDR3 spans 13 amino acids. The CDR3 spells CASSVGPDQPQHF. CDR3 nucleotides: TGTGCCAGCAGCGTAGGACCTGATCAGCCCCAGCATTTT.

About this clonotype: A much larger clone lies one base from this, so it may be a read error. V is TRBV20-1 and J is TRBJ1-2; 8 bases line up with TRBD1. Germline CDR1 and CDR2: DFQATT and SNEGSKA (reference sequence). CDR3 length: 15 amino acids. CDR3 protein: CSASGQDASNYGYAF. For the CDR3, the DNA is TGCAGTGCTTCGGGACAGGACGCCTCTAACTATGGCTACGCCTTC.

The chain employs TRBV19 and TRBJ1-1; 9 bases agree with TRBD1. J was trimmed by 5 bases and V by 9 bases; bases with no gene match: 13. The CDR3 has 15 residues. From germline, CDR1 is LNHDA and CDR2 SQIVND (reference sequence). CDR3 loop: CASIRDRVGGTEAFF. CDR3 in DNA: TGTGCCAGCATCCGGGACAGGGTCGGTGGGACTGAAGCTTTCTTT.

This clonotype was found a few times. Here the CDR3 DNA reads TGCGCCAGCAGCTTGGTTGGATACACAGACGGAAACACCATATATTTT. Its translation: CASSLVGYTDGNTIYF. The chain uses TRBV5-1 and TRBJ1-3; D is ambiguous. The CDR3 runs 16 residues. V lost 0 bases and J 4 bases, leaving 14 bases between the germline ends. Per germline, CDR1 SGHRS and CDR2 YFSETQ.

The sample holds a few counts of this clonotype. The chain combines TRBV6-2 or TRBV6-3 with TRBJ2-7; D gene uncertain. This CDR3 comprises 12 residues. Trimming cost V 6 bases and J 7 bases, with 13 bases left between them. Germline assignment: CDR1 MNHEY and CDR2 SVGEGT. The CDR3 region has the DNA TGTGCCAGCAGACTCTACCCGTATGAGCAGTACTTC. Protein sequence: CASRLYPYEQYF.

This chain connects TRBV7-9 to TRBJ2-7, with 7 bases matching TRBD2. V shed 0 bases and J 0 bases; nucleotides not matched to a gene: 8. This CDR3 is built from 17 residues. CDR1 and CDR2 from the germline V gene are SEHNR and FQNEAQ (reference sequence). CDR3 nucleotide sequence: TGTGCCAGCAGCTTAGCGTGGGGGGAGGGCAGCTCCTACGAGCAGTACTTC. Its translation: CASSLAWGEGSSYEQYF.

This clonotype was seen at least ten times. This CDR3 is CSARGGDEQYF. The CDR3 DNA follows: TGCAGTGCTAGGGGAGGGGACGAGCAGTACTTC. The chain has TRBV20-1 and TRBJ2-7, with 7 positions matching TRBD2. CDR1 DFQATT and CDR2 SNEGSKA come from the germline V gene (reference sequence). V shed 3 bases, J shed 5 bases, and the junction held 1 base outside the gene matches. The CDR3 runs to 11 residues.

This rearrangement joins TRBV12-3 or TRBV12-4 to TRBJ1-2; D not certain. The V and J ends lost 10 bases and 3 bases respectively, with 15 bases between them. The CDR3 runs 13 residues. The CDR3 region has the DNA TGTGCCACCCGGGTCGGGCCAGACTATGGCTACACCTTC. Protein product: CATRVGPDYGYTF.

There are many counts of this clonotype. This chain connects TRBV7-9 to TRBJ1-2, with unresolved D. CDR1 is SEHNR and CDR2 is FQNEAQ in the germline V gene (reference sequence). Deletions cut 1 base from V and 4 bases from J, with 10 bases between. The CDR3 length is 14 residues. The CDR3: CASSLDLPIYGYTF. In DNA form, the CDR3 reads TGTGCCAGCAGCTTAGATCTACCGATCTATGGCTACACCTTC.